The 26 T cell receptor beta chains below come from one sample, sequenced in a study of a mutant IDH1 vaccine in newly diagnosed glioma. Profiling relied on immunoSEQ multiplex PCR, and the TCRdb table lists in-frame clones only, not all of them. The table lists just under 95,000 clones, around four fifths of them singletons. This sample's time point: baseline, week 1 (first vaccination visit). The treatment denotes: pre-vaccination baseline after standard-of-care therapy. Sequenced material: PBMCs, taken from a glioma patient treated with radiotherapy, temozolomide or both. The receptors here all came from a man aged 35-49 years with glioma.

This rearrangement joins TRBV4-3 to TRBJ1-1; perhaps TRBD1 as D (5 bases). The CDR3 extends over 15 amino acids. Germline V gene data show CDR1 as LGHNA and CDR2 as YSLEER. V shed 0 bases and J shed 1 base, with 9 bases lying between them. CDR3 sequence reads: CASSQDFGTNTEAFF. The CDR3 bases are TGCGCCAGCAGCCAAGATTTCGGGACGAACACTGAAGCTTTCTTT.

Ten or more counts support this clone. V and J are TRBV7-9 and TRBJ1-2; a weak D match, TRBD1 (6 bases). The length of the CDR3 is 12 residues. The germline V and J ends were trimmed by 7 bases and 3 bases, with 9 bases remaining between them. The V gene's germline CDR1 is SEHNR and CDR2 FQNEAQ (reference sequence). The CDR3 bases are TGTGCCAGCAAGGGGGAAGACTATGGCTACACCTTC. This codes for CASKGEDYGYTF.

This sequence joins TRBV2 and TRBJ1-5, with D hard to call. The germline gives CDR1 SNHLY, CDR2 FYNNEI. This CDR3 comprises 15 residues. V lost 4 bases to trimming and J lost 5 bases, with 15 bases between them. The chain's CDR3 is CASSVAGFQDQPQHF. In DNA form, the CDR3 reads TGTGCCAGCAGTGTGGCGGGGTTTCAGGATCAGCCCCAGCATTTT.

The J gene is TRBJ2-2, the V gene TRBV19; 8 bases align to TRBD1. The CDR3 sequence is 15 residues long. CDR1 LNHDA and CDR2 SQIVND come from the germline V gene (reference sequence). V lost 6 bases and J lost 5; bases outside the gene matches: 8. The CDR3 DNA reads as TGTGCCAGTAGCCCACGGACAGGGAAAACCGGGGAGCTGTTTTTT. This codes for CASSPRTGKTGELFF. Combining the CDR3 with reference TRBV19 and TRBJ2-2 gives the whole variable domain DGGITQSPKYLFRKEGQNVTLSCEQNLNHDAMYWYRQDPGQGLRLIYYSQIVNDFQKGDIAEGYSVSREKKESFPLTVTSAQKNPTAFYLCASSPRTGKTGELFFGEGSRLTVL.

The chain links TRBV6-1 to TRBJ2-3; D is perhaps TRBD1 (5 bases). The CDR3 extends over 17 amino acids. The V end was cut by 0 bases, the J end by 0 bases, with 13 bases between. Per germline, CDR1 MNHNS and CDR2 SASEGT. CDR3 amino acids: CASSEARDPTSTDTQYF. DNA of the CDR3: TGTGCCAGCAGTGAAGCCAGGGATCCAACTAGCACAGATACGCAGTATTTT.

The chain couples TRBV6-5 to TRBJ2-7; D might be TRBD2 (5 bases). V lost 7 bases and J 3 bases, leaving 13 bases between the germline ends. This CDR3 comprises 13 residues. CDR1 MNHEY and CDR2 SVGAGI come from the germline V gene. This chain's CDR3 is CASTRRSGYEQYF. In DNA form, the CDR3 reads TGTGCCAGCACAAGGAGGAGTGGCTACGAGCAGTACTTC.

Here the CDR3 reads CASSFTGLSYEQYF. In DNA form, the CDR3 reads TGTGCCAGCAGCTTCACAGGACTCTCCTACGAGCAGTACTTC. The V call is TRBV5-6, the J call TRBJ2-7; D could derive from TRBD1 or TRBD2 (5 bases each). Trimming left V 2 bases short and J 0 bases short, with 9 bases between. CDR3 length: 14 amino acids. Germline V gene sequence: CDR1 SGHDT, CDR2 YYEEEE.

This clone appeared a single time. The V and J genes are TRBV11-2 and TRBJ2-1, with TRBD2 matching over 9 bases. The CDR3 contains 16 residues. Trimming cost V 5 bases and J 3 bases; bases outside gene matches: 8. Germline CDR1 and CDR2: SGHAT and FQNNGV. The CDR3 region has the DNA TGTGCCAGCAGCCGGGCGGGACTAGCCTTCTACAATGAGCAGTTCTTC. This gives the protein CASSRAGLAFYNEQFF. Variable domain in full (rest from reference TRBV11-2 and TRBJ2-1): EAGVAQSPRYKIIEKRQSVAFWCNPISGHATLYWYQQILGQGPKLLIQFQNNGVVDDSQLPKDRFSAERLKGVDSTLKIQPAKLEDSAVYLCASSRAGLAFYNEQFFGPGTRLTVL.

This chain connects TRBV6-5 to TRBJ2-7, with 9 bases fitting TRBD2. The V gene's germline CDR1 is MNHEY and CDR2 SVGAGI. The CDR3 spans 13 residues. V lost 11 bases, J lost 0 bases, and 5 bases stayed unmatched. CDR3 sequence (DNA): TGTGCCTGCCGCGGGGGGGCCTCCTACGAGCAGTACTTC. This sequence encodes CACRGGASYEQYF.

The chain employs TRBV6-6 and TRBJ2-3, with a tentative D call TRBD1 (6 bases). From germline, CDR1 is MNHNY and CDR2 SVGAGI (reference sequence). V was pared by 6 bases and J by 5 bases, with 9 bases between. The CDR3 loop spans 12 amino acids. The CDR3 DNA reads TGTGCCAGCAGGAAGGGGGTAGATACGCAGTATTTT. Its protein product is CASRKGVDTQYF.

This clone came up a few times. J is TRBJ1-1 and V is TRBV12-5; TRBD1 is a possible D gene (5 bases). Germline assignment: CDR1 LGHNT and CDR2 FRNRAP. The V and J ends lost 7 bases and 5 bases respectively, with 17 bases between them. CDR3 length: 14 amino acids. CDR3 in amino acids: CASAPSGGGTEAFF. For the CDR3, the DNA is TGTGCTAGTGCCCCGTCGGGTGGGGGGACTGAAGCTTTCTTT.

CDR3 nucleotide sequence: TGTGCCAGCAGCTTAGCGGGGAACCCCCGAGGGGGCTACACCTTC. Translation gives CASSLAGNPRGGYTF. The V call is TRBV7-9, the J call TRBJ1-2; D is unclear. The V gene lost 0 bases and the J gene lost 8 bases, with 16 bases spanning the gap. The CDR3 has 15 amino acids. The germline gives CDR1 SEHNR, CDR2 FQNEAQ (reference sequence). Looking up the rest from reference TRBV7-9 and TRBJ1-2 gives the full variable domain: DTGVSQNPRHKITKRGQNVTFRCDPISEHNRLYWYRQTLGQGPEFLTYFQNEAQLEKSRLLSDRFSAERPKGSFSTLEIQRTEQGDSAMYLCASSLAGNPRGGYTFGSGTRLTVV.

The CDR3: CASRLVPGAGNSNQPQHF. The CDR3 DNA reads TGTGCAAGTCGCTTAGTCCCAGGGGCGGGGAATAGCAATCAGCCCCAGCATTTT. The gene calls are TRBV12-2 and TRBJ1-5. TRBV12-2 has pseudogene status. The CDR3 loop spans 18 amino acids.

The chain carries TRBV6-1 and TRBJ2-3; 9 nucleotides match TRBD2. The length of the CDR3 is 15 residues. The junction had 8 bases not matched to a gene; V was cut back by 4 bases and J by 6 bases. CDR1 is MNHNS, CDR2 SASEGT, per germline. The CDR3 DNA sequence: TGTGCCAGCAGTGTGGATAGCGGGAGTGGGGATACGCAGTATTTT. Its translation is CASSVDSGSGDTQYF.

The V and J genes are TRBV4-3 and TRBJ2-7, with 7 nucleotides matching TRBD1. V shed 4 bases and J 2 bases; nucleotides not matched to a gene: 5. The CDR3 is 14 amino acids. Germline lookup yields CDR1 LGHNA and CDR2 YSLEER. Written as DNA, the CDR3 is TGCGCCAGCAGCCGAAGGACAGGCCCCTACGAGCAGTACTTC. As protein: CASSRRTGPYEQYF.

V gene TRBV6-7 combines with J gene TRBJ2-2, with 8 bases fitting TRBD2. TRBV6-7 is an ORF; its function is uncertain. V shed 4 bases and J 6 bases; nucleotides not matched to a gene: 4. This CDR3 contains 14 residues. CDR3 sequence (DNA): TGTGCCAGCAGTTGGACTAGCTGCCCCGGGGAGCTGTTTTTT. As protein: CASSWTSCPGELFF.

The rearrangement links TRBV4-3 to TRBJ2-7; 10 nucleotides line up with TRBD1. Trimming took 4 bases from V and 7 from J; bases not matched to a gene: 4. This CDR3 contains 13 residues. The germline V gene has CDR1 LGHNA and CDR2 YSLEER. DNA for the CDR3: TGCGCCAGCAGCCCCCGGACAGGGGGGGAGCAGTACTTC. Its translation: CASSPRTGGEQYF.

The genes are TRBV4-1 and TRBJ2-7; D gene unclear. Looked up from germline, CDR1 is MGHRA and CDR2 is YSYEKL. The CDR3 is made up of 14 amino acids. V lost 2 bases and J lost 4, with 12 bases in between. The chain's CDR3 is CASSQYGGDYEQYF. The CDR3 DNA sequence: TGCGCCAGCAGCCAATACGGCGGCGATTACGAGCAGTACTTC.

The gene calls are TRBV9 and TRBJ1-2, with 10 bases that match TRBD1. CDR3 length: 14 amino acids. The ends lost 3 bases at V and 5 bases at J; junction bases unmatched: 4. Germline CDR1 and CDR2: SGDLS and YYNGEE. CDR3 protein: CASSAGQGPYGYTF. CDR3 DNA: TGTGCCAGCAGCGCGGGACAGGGGCCGTATGGCTACACCTTC.

The gene calls are TRBV18 and TRBJ2-7; D is uncertain. Germline V CDR1 and CDR2: KGHSH, LQKENI. The V end was cut by 3 bases, the J end by 4 bases, with 10 bases between. CDR3 size: 13 residues. This CDR3 reads CASSPPAEYEQYF. Written as DNA, the CDR3 is TGTGCCAGCTCACCCCCGGCCGAATACGAGCAGTACTTC.

J is TRBJ2-3 and V is TRBV5-4, with TRBD1 matching 8 bases. Germline V gives CDR1 SGHNT, CDR2 YYREEE (reference sequence). CDR3 length: 14 residues. The trim removed 6 bases at V and 2 bases at J, leaving 5 bases unmatched. The CDR3 DNA follows: TGTGCCAGCAATCGGGGACAGGACACAGATACGCAGTATTTT. It yields the protein CASNRGQDTDTQYF. Full variable domain (missing parts from reference TRBV5-4 and TRBJ2-3): ETGVTQSPTHLIKTRGQQVTLRCSSQSGHNTVSWYQQALGQGPQFIFQYYREEENGRGNFPPRFSGLQFPNYSSELNVNALELDDSALYLCASNRGQDTDTQYFGPGTRLTVL.

The V and J genes are TRBV4-1 and TRBJ2-5; the match to TRBD2 covers 10 bases. Germline CDR1 reads MGHRA; CDR2 reads YSYEKL. The trim removed 2 bases at V and 5 bases at J, leaving 11 bases unmatched. The CDR3 length is 17 residues. The CDR3: CASSQWGSGGAMETQYF. The DNA for the CDR3 is TGCGCCAGCAGCCAATGGGGCAGCGGGGGGGCGATGGAGACCCAGTACTTC.

This chain links TRBV5-4 with TRBJ2-7; TRBD2 might be the D (6 bases). The CDR3 runs 16 residues. Germline loops: CDR1 SGHNT, CDR2 YYREEE (reference sequence). The V and J ends lost 4 bases and 1 base respectively, with 18 bases between them. CDR3 loop: CASSLSRRGGSYEQYF. CDR3 DNA sequence: TGTGCCAGCAGCCTCTCTCGGCGGGGCGGGTCCTACGAGCAGTACTTC.

The V call is TRBV10-3, the J call TRBJ2-5, with D tentatively TRBD2 (6 bases). The J call is in doubt because the DNA end fits TRBJ2-7 better. Germline V gene sequence: CDR1 ENHRY, CDR2 SYGVKD. The CDR3 has 13 amino acids. The DNA of the CDR3 is TGTGCCATCAGTGAGTCACTAGCTATCGAGCAGTACTTC. Its protein product is CAISESLAIEQYF.

V and J are TRBV5-3 and TRBJ2-7, with 9 bases identical to TRBD1. TRBV5-3 is reported as an ORF; its role is uncertain. The length of the CDR3 is 14 residues. V dropped 4 bases and J dropped 2; count of bases not matched to a gene: 4. The CDR3 loop reads CARSPTGGPYEQYF. The DNA for the CDR3 is TGTGCCAGAAGCCCGACAGGGGGGCCCTACGAGCAGTACTTC.

The chain combines TRBV19 with TRBJ2-5, with 7 bases matching TRBD1. From germline, CDR1 is LNHDA and CDR2 SQIVND (reference sequence). CDR3 length equals 15 residues. With 4 bases clipped from V and 3 bases from J, the junction kept 8 bases outside the gene matches. The CDR3 bases are TGTGCCAGTAGTACGGGACAGATTCTTGAAGAGACCCAGTACTTC. Translated, it gives CASSTGQILEETQYF.